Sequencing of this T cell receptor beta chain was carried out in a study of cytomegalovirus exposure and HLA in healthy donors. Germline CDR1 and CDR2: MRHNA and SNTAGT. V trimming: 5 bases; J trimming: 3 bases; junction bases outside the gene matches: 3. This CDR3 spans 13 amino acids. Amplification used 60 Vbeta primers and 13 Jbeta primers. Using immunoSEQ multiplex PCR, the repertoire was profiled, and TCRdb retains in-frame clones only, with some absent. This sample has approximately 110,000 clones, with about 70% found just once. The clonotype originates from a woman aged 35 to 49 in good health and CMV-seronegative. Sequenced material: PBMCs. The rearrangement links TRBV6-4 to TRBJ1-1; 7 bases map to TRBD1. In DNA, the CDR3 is TGTGCCAGCAGTACTGACAGGGACACTGAAGCTTTCTTT. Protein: CASSTDRDTEAFF.